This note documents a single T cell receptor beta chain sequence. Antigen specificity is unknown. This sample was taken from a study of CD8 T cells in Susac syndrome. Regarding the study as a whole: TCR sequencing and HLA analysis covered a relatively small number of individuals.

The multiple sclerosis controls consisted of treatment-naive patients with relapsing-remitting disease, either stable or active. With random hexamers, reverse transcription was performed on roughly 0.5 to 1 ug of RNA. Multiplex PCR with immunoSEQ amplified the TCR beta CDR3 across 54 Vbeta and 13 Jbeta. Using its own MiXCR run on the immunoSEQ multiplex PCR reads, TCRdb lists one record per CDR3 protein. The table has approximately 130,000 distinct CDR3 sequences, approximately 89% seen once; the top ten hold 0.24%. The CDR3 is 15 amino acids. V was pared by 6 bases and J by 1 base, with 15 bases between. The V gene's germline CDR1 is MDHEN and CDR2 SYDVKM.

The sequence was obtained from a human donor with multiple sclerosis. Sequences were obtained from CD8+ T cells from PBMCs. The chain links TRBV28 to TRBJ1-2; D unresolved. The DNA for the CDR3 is TGTGCCAGCAGCACCCCCGAACGACTTAACTATGGCTACACCTTC. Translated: CASSTPERLNYGYTF.